These 5 T cell receptor beta chains came from one sample sequenced in a study of vaccination and CD4 T cells after COVID-19. At the Johns Hopkins FTIC core, DNA taken from cultured CD4+ T cells was sequenced by way of the Oncomine TCR Beta short-read assay. TCRdb ran MiXCR on the PCR reads and lists one entry per CDR3 protein. Of roughly 4,200 distinct CDR3 sequences in the sample, 38% were seen once. Antigens for these TCRs are unknown. As to treatment: roughly 10-day PBMC culture with coronavirus spike peptide pools or control peptides (ViraFEST assay). The unexposed donor provided CD4+ T cells, which were taken before the COVID-19 pandemic (2011-2018). The material sequenced was CD4+ T cells from blood, cultured in vitro. The origin of the receptors is a human donor in good health.

This clonotype was observed a handful of times. This chain connects TRBV7-2 to TRBJ1-5; D is possibly TRBD1 (5 bases). Deletions cut 2 bases from V and 0 bases from J, with 11 bases between. The CDR3 covers 16 residues. The germline CDR1 and CDR2 sequences are SGHTA and FQGNSA. The CDR3 is CASSLMGPHSNQPQHF. The CDR3 bases are TGTGCCAGCAGCTTAATGGGGCCTCATAGCAATCAGCCCCAGCATTTT.

This clonotype was seen a handful of times. This chain uses TRBV21-1 with TRBJ1-6; the D call in the table, TRBD1, was not verified against the DNA. TRBV21-1 is noted as a pseudogene. The CDR3 is 15 amino acids. The chain's CDR3 is CASSKGDSYNSPLHF. The CDR3 DNA follows: TGTGCCAGCAGCAAAGGGGACAGCTATAATTCACCCCTCCACTTT.

The rearrangement uses TRBV12-3 or TRBV12-4 and TRBJ1-5, with D perhaps matching TRBD1 (6 bases). V gave up 10 bases and J gave up 7 bases, with 11 bases separating them. The length of the CDR3 is 11 residues. CDR3 loop: CAIGQGQPQHF. The CDR3 DNA sequence: TGTGCCATCGGTCAGGGGCAGCCCCAGCATTTT.

The chain employs TRBV7-9 and TRBJ2-5; D ambiguous. V was shortened by 3 bases and J by 5 bases, with 1 base between the two germline ends. CDR1 and CDR2 (germline): SEHNR, FQNEAQ (reference sequence). CDR3 length: 10 residues. As DNA, the CDR3 is TGTGCCAGCAGCTTCGAGACCCAGTACTTC. It yields the protein CASSFETQYF.

This clonotype was observed a few times. This chain connects TRBV6-5 to TRBJ1-5; D is unclear. Trimming removed 2 bases from V and 0 bases from J, with 8 bases in between. Germline lookup yields CDR1 MNHEY and CDR2 SVGAGI. The CDR3 loop spans 15 amino acids. This CDR3 reads CASSYRWYSNQPQHF. The CDR3 DNA reads as TGTGCCAGCAGTTACCGGTGGTATAGCAATCAGCCCCAGCATTTT.